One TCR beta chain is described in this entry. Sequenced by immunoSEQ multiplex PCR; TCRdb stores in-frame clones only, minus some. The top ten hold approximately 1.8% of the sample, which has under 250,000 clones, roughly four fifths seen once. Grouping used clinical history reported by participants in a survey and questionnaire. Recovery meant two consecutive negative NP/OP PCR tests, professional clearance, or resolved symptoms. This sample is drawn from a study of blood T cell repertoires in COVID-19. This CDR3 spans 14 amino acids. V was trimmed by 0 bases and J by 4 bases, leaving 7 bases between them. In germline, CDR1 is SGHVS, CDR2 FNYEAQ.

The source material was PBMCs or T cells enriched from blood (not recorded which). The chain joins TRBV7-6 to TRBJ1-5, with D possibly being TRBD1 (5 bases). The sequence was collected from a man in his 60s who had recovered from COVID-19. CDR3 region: CASSLAGPNQPQHF. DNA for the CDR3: TGTGCCAGCAGCTTAGCGGGGCCTAATCAGCCCCAGCATTTT.